This T cell receptor (beta chain) appears in the sequencing data of a study of T cell responses to AZD1222 COVID-19 vaccine. Assay used: immunoSEQ multiplex PCR; TCRdb lists only in-frame clones, some missing. The sample records around 110,000 clones, roughly 87% being singletons. Study-level results: After the peak T cell response, and only then, were repertoires sampled. At study baseline, merely over 5 AZD1222 recipients were seropositive. Reports say nearly half of spike-specific TCRs go after unmutated variant regions.

With regard to this clone: As yet, its antigen is unknown.

Second-dose timings of about 4 or about 12 weeks were pooled. V lost 0 bases and J 2 bases, leaving 11 bases between the germline ends. This CDR3 has 15 residues. Germline V lookup: CDR1 SGHRS, CDR2 YFSETQ. The chain joins TRBV5-1 to TRBJ1-2, with D uncertain. This material consisted of peripheral blood, taken 28 days after the second AZD1222 dose. The TCR was taken from an adult who received the AZD1222 COVID-19 vaccine. The CDR3 DNA is TGCGCCAGCAGCTTGGCTCCACTGGCCAACTATGGCTACACCTTC. Protein product: CASSLAPLANYGYTF.